The next 27 T cell receptor beta chains were all read from a single sample in a study of blood T cell repertoires in COVID-19 (TCRdb year 2020). Libraries were prepared through the immunoSEQ multiplex PCR assay. As stored in TCRdb, this immuneACCESS dataset retains in-frame rearrangements with V and J assigned. A fraction of the clones does not appear; measured against another copy, unresolved V genes explain less than half of the discrepancy, and the remainder lacks a known reason. Present in this sample are about 180,000 clones, 85% of which were seen just once. The ten most abundant clones make up roughly 5% of the sample. Specimen: peripheral blood. These receptors originate from a woman between 45 and 65 years old with COVID-19, enrolled during active disease.

Written as DNA, the CDR3 is TGTGCCAGCAGCCAAGGACTTCTAGCGGGGAAAGAGACCCAGTACTTC. Protein: CASSQGLLAGKETQYF. The V gene is TRBV4-2, the J gene TRBJ2-5, with 9 positions matching TRBD2. The CDR3 has 16 amino acids. The trim removed 1 base at V and 3 bases at J, leaving 6 bases unmatched. Germline CDR1 reads LGHNA; CDR2 reads YNFKEQ.

The rearrangement uses TRBV2 and TRBJ1-4; 9 bases agree with TRBD1. CDR3 size: 13 residues. After removal of 7 bases from V and 8 bases from J, the junction contained 5 bases not matched to a gene. Germline V CDR1 and CDR2: SNHLY, FYNNEI. CDR3 DNA sequence: TGTGCCAGCAAGACAGGGGGGCACGAAAAACTGTTTTTT. It codes for CASKTGGHEKLFF.

This clone was counted a single time. The chain uses TRBV6-1 and TRBJ2-3; TRBD2 might be the D (6 bases). From germline, CDR1 is MNHNS and CDR2 SASEGT. The CDR3 consists of 15 residues. Trimming shortened V by 5 bases and J by 3 bases, and 15 bases separated the two germline ends. CDR3 residues: CASSSAGPGTDTQYF. The CDR3 DNA is TGTGCCAGCAGTAGCGCGGGGCCGGGGACAGATACGCAGTATTTT.

The rearrangement uses TRBV15 and TRBJ2-7; no reliable D call. The CDR3 runs to 13 residues. Per germline, CDR1 LNHNV and CDR2 YYDKDF (reference sequence). V was trimmed by 4 bases and J by 7 bases, leaving 14 bases between them. DNA for the CDR3: TGTGCCACCAGCACTGGCGGCGGAAGTGAGCAGTACTTC. This translates into CATSTGGGSEQYF.

In its sample, this clone was seen a few times. The genes are TRBV7-9 and TRBJ2-7; tentative D call: TRBD2 (5 bases). Trimming cost V 5 bases and J 2 bases, with 10 bases left between them. This CDR3 has 13 residues. CDR1 and CDR2 (germline): SEHNR, FQNEAQ (reference sequence). The CDR3 reads CASSLRETYEQYF. The CDR3 DNA reads as TGTGCCAGCAGCCTCCGGGAAACCTACGAGCAGTACTTC.

The V and J genes are TRBV7-6 and TRBJ1-3, with 9 bases that match TRBD1. V trimming: 5 bases; J trimming: 0 bases; junction bases outside the gene matches: 5. CDR1 is SGHVS, CDR2 FNYEAQ, per germline. CDR3 length: 16 residues. The CDR3 DNA follows: TGTGCCAGCAGCGAGGGACAGGGCAGCTCTGGAAACACCATATATTTT. This sequence encodes CASSEGQGSSGNTIYF.

This chain links TRBV11-2 with TRBJ2-5, with D maybe TRBD1 (5 bases). Trimming pared 1 base from V and 3 bases from J, leaving 9 bases between. Germline lookup yields CDR1 SGHAT and CDR2 FQNNGV. The CDR3 covers 14 residues. CDR3 DNA: TGTGCCAGCAGCTTAGCTCACAGGAAAGAGACCCAGTACTTC. This codes for CASSLAHRKETQYF.

This chain uses TRBV4-2 with TRBJ1-5, with 8 nucleotides matching TRBD1. Trimming cost V 0 bases and J 6 bases; bases outside gene matches: 4. The CDR3 is 15 amino acids. CDR1 LGHNA and CDR2 YNFKEQ come from the germline V gene. CDR3 residues: CASSQEPGGGQPQHF. In DNA, the CDR3 is TGTGCCAGCAGCCAAGAACCAGGGGGCGGTCAGCCCCAGCATTTT.

J is TRBJ2-1 and V is TRBV19; D is unclear. V shed 3 bases and J shed 9 bases, with 18 bases lying between them. In germline, CDR1 is LNHDA, CDR2 SQIVND (reference sequence). The CDR3 contains 15 residues. CDR3 bases: TGTGCCAGTAGTATTAGTGTTGTTGTTTCGGGTGAGCAGTTCTTC. This sequence encodes CASSISVVVSGEQFF.

The chain carries TRBV11-3 and TRBJ1-1, with TRBD1 matching over 11 bases. CDR3 length: 15 amino acids. The V segment lost 3 bases and the J segment 5 bases; nucleotides outside the gene matches: 5. CDR1 and CDR2 (germline): SGHNT, YENEEA. CDR3 DNA: TGTGCCAGCAGCTTGGACAGGGGGCCGTGGACTGAAGCTTTCTTT. It specifies CASSLDRGPWTEAFF.

The genes are TRBV7-2 and TRBJ2-2; possible D gene TRBD2, 6 bases. CDR1 and CDR2 (germline): SGHTA, FQGNSA. The CDR3 consists of 17 residues. V lost 0 bases and J 0 bases, leaving 11 bases between the germline ends. CDR3 residues: CASSLARAGPNTGELFF. CDR3 coding DNA: TGTGCCAGCAGCTTAGCGCGGGCGGGGCCGAACACCGGGGAGCTGTTTTTT.

J is TRBJ1-1 and V is TRBV30; unclear D gene. CDR3 size: 11 residues. Germline loops: CDR1 GTSNPN, CDR2 SVGIG (reference sequence). V was trimmed by 8 bases and J by 7 bases, leaving 14 bases between them. CDR3 coding DNA: TGTGCCCTTACAGCAGCCCTTGAAGCTTTCTTT. Translated: CALTAALEAFF.

This clone was counted once. V and J are TRBV6-6 and TRBJ2-5; D remains ambiguous. V shed 2 bases and J shed 1 base, with 8 bases lying between them. The germline V gene has CDR1 MNHNY and CDR2 SVGAGI (reference sequence). The CDR3 runs to 14 residues. The DNA for the CDR3 is TGTGCCAGCAGTTACCCGGAGATCCAAGAGACCCAGTACTTC. Protein: CASSYPEIQETQYF.

CDR3 in amino acids: CASTSDRVINQPQHF. CDR3 bases: TGTGCCAGCACTTCGGACAGGGTCATAAATCAGCCCCAGCATTTT. The rearrangement links TRBV6-1 to TRBJ1-5; 8 nucleotides match TRBD1. V was clipped by 7 bases and J by 4 bases; unmatched bases: 9. Looked up from germline, CDR1 is MNHNS and CDR2 is SASEGT. This CDR3 has 15 amino acids.

This rearrangement joins TRBV4-1 to TRBJ2-1; unclear D gene. CDR1 and CDR2 (germline): MGHRA, YSYEKL. V was cut by 0 bases and J by 6 bases, with 3 bases left in between. This CDR3 contains 12 residues. The DNA of the CDR3 is TGCGCCAGCAGCCAAGACCGCAATGAGCAGTTCTTC. Residues: CASSQDRNEQFF.

This sequence joins TRBV6-6 and TRBJ2-5; 10 bases match TRBD2. V lost 4 bases to trimming and J lost 1 base; unmatched junction nucleotides: 3. The germline V gene encodes CDR1 MNHNY and CDR2 SVGAGI (reference sequence). The CDR3 contains 15 residues. CDR3 protein: CASSFQRGGQETQYF. CDR3 coding DNA: TGTGCCAGCAGTTTCCAGCGGGGGGGCCAAGAGACCCAGTACTTC.

This chain links TRBV6-1 with TRBJ1-1; D gene unclear. The CDR3 has 12 amino acids. The ends were cut back, 2 bases at V and 6 bases at J, with 7 bases in the middle. Germline V CDR1 and CDR2: MNHNS, SASEGT. The CDR3 coding sequence is TGTGCCAGCAGTGAAAGGGAGGCTGAAGCTTTCTTT. The encoded protein is CASSEREAEAFF.

This clone was detected only once. V usage is TRBV4-1 and J usage is TRBJ2-7; D unresolved. The CDR3 runs to 14 residues. Trimming took off 0 bases at V and 3 bases at J, with 9 bases between the two ends. Germline loops: CDR1 MGHRA, CDR2 YSYEKL. The CDR3 DNA is TGCGCCAGCAGCCAAGATCCGCAGGTCTACGAGCAGTACTTC. Its protein product is CASSQDPQVYEQYF.

The sample holds a few counts of this clone. This chain links TRBV5-6 with TRBJ1-5; D unresolved. Trimming took off 4 bases at V and 5 bases at J, with 16 bases between the two ends. The CDR3 is made up of 15 amino acids. Germline V gives CDR1 SGHDT, CDR2 YYEEEE. The CDR3 is CASSRFGRVDQPQHF. The DNA for the CDR3 is TGTGCCAGCAGCCGTTTTGGGAGGGTGGATCAGCCCCAGCATTTT.

V and J are TRBV6-5 and TRBJ1-2; TRBD1 matches 8 bases. V trimming: 5 bases; J trimming: 4 bases; junction bases outside the gene matches: 6. The germline V gene encodes CDR1 MNHEY and CDR2 SVGAGI. The CDR3 contains 14 residues. The DNA for the CDR3 is TGTGCCAGCAGTAACAGGGGGGCCAGCTATGGCTACACCTTC. Translation gives CASSNRGASYGYTF.

This clone has only one observation. The V gene is TRBV30, the J gene TRBJ1-3; D perhaps matches TRBD1 (5 bases). Trimming shortened V by 4 bases and J by 4 bases, and 8 bases separated the two germline ends. There are 12 residues in the CDR3. CDR1 and CDR2 (germline): GTSNPN, SVGIG (reference sequence). The CDR3 DNA sequence: TGTGCCTGGAATGCAGGGGGAAACACCATATATTTT. Protein: CAWNAGGNTIYF.

Only a few counts were recorded for this clone. This chain connects TRBV11-3 to TRBJ1-1; TRBD1 is a possible D gene (5 bases). Germline V lookup: CDR1 SGHNT, CDR2 YENEEA. The V end was cut by 5 bases, the J end by 0 bases, with 13 bases between. CDR3 size: 15 residues. Here the CDR3 reads CASSPMTAMNTEAFF. The CDR3 DNA is TGTGCCAGCAGCCCGATGACAGCCATGAACACTGAAGCTTTCTTT.

Points on this clone: Other DNA sequences of this sample code for an identical CDR3. This sequence joins TRBV11-2 and TRBJ1-1, with TRBD1 matching 9 bases. Per the germline V gene, CDR1 is SGHAT and CDR2 is FQNNGV. The CDR3 length is 14 residues. Losses at the gene ends were 5 bases for V and 1 base for J; bases not matched to a gene: 2. The CDR3 is CASSMGQGNTEAFF. Written as DNA, the CDR3 is TGTGCCAGCAGCATGGGACAGGGGAACACTGAAGCTTTCTTT.

The CDR3 nucleotides read TGTGCCAGCAGTTACTGGGGGGACGGCACTGAAGCTTTCTTT. This encodes CASSYWGDGTEAFF. The rearrangement uses TRBV6-2 or TRBV6-3 and TRBJ1-1; D is possibly TRBD1 (5 bases). V was trimmed by 1 base and J by 4 bases, leaving 10 bases between them. The CDR3 covers 14 residues. Germline assignment: CDR1 MNHEY and CDR2 SVGEGT.

The rearrangement links TRBV19 to TRBJ2-1; D possibly corresponds to TRBD1 (6 bases). Germline CDR1 and CDR2: LNHDA and SQIVND (reference sequence). Trimming stripped 4 bases from V and 8 bases from J, with 15 bases between. The CDR3 runs 14 residues. Here the CDR3 DNA reads TGTGCCAGTAGTAGTGGTTCCAGGGGAGATGAGCAGTTCTTC. As protein: CASSSGSRGDEQFF.

The CDR3 loop is CASSARGGSDTQYF. For the CDR3, the DNA is TGCGCCAGCAGCGCGCGGGGGGGGTCAGATACGCAGTATTTT. The chain has TRBV4-3 and TRBJ2-3; 9 positions agree with TRBD2. The CDR3 loop spans 14 amino acids. Germline V gene data show CDR1 as LGHNA and CDR2 as YSLEER. The V segment lost 5 bases and the J segment 4 bases; nucleotides outside the gene matches: 4.

The chain has TRBV11-3 and TRBJ2-7, with 13 bases that match TRBD2. Germline assignment: CDR1 SGHNT and CDR2 YENEEA. The CDR3 is 15 amino acids. The trim removed 5 bases at V and 2 bases at J, leaving 3 bases unmatched. CDR3 coding DNA: TGTGCCAGCAGCCTCACTAGCGGGGGGGCCTACGAGCAGTACTTC. This codes for CASSLTSGGAYEQYF.